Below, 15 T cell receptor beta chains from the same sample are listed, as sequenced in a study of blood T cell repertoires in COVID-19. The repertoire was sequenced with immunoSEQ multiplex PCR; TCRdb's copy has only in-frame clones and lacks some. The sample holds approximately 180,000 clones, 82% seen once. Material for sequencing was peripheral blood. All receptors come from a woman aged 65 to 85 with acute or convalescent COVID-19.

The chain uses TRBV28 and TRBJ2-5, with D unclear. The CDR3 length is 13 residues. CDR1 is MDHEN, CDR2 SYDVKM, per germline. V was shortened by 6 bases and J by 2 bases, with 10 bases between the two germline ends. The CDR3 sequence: CASRPGPQETQYF. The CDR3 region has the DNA TGTGCCAGCAGACCTGGGCCTCAAGAGACCCAGTACTTC.

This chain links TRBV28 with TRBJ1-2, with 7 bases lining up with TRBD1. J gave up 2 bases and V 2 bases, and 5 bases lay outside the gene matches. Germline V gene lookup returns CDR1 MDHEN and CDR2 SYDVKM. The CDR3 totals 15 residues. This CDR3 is CASSLAPGQNYGYTF. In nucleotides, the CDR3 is TGTGCCAGCAGTTTAGCCCCGGGACAGAACTATGGCTACACCTTC.

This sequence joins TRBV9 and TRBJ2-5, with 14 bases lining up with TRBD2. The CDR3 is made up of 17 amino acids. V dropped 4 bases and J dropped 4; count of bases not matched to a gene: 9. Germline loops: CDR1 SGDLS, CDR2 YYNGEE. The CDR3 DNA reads TGTGCCAGCAGCTCCGGAGGGACTAGCGGGAGTATAGAGACCCAGTACTTC. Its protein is CASSSGGTSGSIETQYF. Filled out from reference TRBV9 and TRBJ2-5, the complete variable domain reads DSGVTQTPKHLITATGQRVTLRCSPRSGDLSVYWYQQSLDQGLQFLIQYYNGEERAKGNILERFSAQQFPDLHSELNLSSLELGDSALYFCASSSGGTSGSIETQYFGPGTRLLVL.

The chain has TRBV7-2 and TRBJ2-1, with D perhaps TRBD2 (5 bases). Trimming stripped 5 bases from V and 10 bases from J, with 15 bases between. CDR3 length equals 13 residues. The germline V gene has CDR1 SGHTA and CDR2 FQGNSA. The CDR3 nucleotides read TGTGCCAGCAGCCTTGACTACTCCGGGGAGCAGTTCTTC. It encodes CASSLDYSGEQFF.

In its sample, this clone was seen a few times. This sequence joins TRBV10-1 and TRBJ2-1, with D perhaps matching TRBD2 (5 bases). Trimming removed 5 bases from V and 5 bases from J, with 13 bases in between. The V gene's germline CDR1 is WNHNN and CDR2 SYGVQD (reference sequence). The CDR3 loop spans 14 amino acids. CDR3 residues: CASSRRISDNEQFF. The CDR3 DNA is TGCGCCAGCAGTAGGAGGATTTCGGACAATGAGCAGTTCTTC.

CDR3 region: CASSLSWGDPYGYTF. Written as DNA, the CDR3 is TGTGCCAGCAGTTTATCGTGGGGGGACCCGTATGGCTACACCTTC. The chain uses TRBV27 and TRBJ1-2, with D possibly matching TRBD1 (5 bases). This CDR3 region has 15 residues. CDR1 is MNHEY and CDR2 is SMNVEV in the germline V gene (reference sequence). Trimming left V 0 bases short and J 5 bases short, with 13 bases between.

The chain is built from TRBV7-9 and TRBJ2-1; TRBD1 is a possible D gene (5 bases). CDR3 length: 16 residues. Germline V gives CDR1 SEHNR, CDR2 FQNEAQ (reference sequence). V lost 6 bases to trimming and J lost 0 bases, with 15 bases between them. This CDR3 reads CASSPKGAPSYNEQFF. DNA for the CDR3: TGTGCCAGCAGTCCGAAAGGGGCCCCCTCCTACAATGAGCAGTTCTTC.

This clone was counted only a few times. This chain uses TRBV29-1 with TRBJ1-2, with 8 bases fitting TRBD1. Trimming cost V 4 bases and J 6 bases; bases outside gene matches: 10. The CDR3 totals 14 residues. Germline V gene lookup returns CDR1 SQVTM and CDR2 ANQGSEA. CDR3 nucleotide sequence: TGCAGCGTTGGGGAGTTAGGGACAGGCAATGGCTACACCTTC. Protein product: CSVGELGTGNGYTF.

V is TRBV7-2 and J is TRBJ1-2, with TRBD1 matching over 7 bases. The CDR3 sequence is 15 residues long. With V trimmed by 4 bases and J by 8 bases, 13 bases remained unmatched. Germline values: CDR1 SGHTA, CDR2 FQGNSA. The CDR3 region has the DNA TGTGCCAGCAGCTCGAACCAGGGGGGCTTAGGAGGCTACACCTTC. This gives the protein CASSSNQGGLGGYTF.

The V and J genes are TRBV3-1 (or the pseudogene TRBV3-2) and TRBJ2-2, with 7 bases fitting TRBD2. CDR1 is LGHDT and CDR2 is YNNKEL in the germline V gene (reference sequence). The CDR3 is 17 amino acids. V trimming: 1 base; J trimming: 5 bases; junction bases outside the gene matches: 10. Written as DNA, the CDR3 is TGTGCCAGCAGCCAAGCACAAGCGGGAATACCGACCGGGGAGCTGTTTTTT. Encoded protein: CASSQAQAGIPTGELFF.

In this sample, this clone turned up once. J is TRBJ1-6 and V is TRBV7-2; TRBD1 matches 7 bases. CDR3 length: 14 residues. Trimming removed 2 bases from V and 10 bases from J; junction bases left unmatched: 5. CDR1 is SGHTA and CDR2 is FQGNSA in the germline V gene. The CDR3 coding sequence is TGTGCCAGCAGCTTACCCCAGGGGGTGTCACCCCTCCACTTT. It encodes CASSLPQGVSPLHF.

CDR3 sequence reads: CASSVEANTEAFF. The CDR3 coding sequence is TGTGCCAGCTCGGTGGAGGCGAACACTGAAGCTTTCTTT. This chain uses TRBV27 with TRBJ1-1, with D unclear. The germline V and J ends were trimmed by 8 bases and 1 base, with 11 bases remaining between them. CDR3 size: 13 residues. Germline V gene lookup returns CDR1 MNHEY and CDR2 SMNVEV (reference sequence).

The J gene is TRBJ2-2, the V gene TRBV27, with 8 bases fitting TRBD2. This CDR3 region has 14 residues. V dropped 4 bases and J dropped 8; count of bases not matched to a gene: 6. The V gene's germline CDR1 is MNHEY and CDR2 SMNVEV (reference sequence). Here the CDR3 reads CASSSVSGEGELFF. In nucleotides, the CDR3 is TGTGCCAGCAGTTCCGTTAGCGGGGAAGGGGAGCTGTTTTTT.

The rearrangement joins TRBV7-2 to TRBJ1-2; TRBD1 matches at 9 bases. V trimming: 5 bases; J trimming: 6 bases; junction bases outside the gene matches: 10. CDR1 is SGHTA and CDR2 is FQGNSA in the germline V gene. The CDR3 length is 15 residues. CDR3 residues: CASSPQGALWDGYTF. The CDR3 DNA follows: TGTGCCAGCAGCCCACAGGGGGCTTTGTGGGATGGCTACACCTTC.

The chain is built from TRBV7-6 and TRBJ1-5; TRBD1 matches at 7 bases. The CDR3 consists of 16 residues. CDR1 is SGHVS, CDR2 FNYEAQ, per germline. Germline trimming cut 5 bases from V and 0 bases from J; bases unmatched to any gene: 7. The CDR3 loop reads CASSLGQILSNQPQHF. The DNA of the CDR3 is TGTGCCAGCAGCCTGGGACAGATCCTTAGCAATCAGCCCCAGCATTTT.